Presented here are 13 T cell receptor beta chains from one specimen sequenced in a study of CD8+ T cells in alopecia areata. Reverse transcription of extracted RNA yielded cDNA, which provided the sequencing template. The assay was immunoSEQ multiplex PCR, and TCRdb's table has in-frame clones only and misses some. This sample has more than 150,000 clones, with around 58% found just once. Treatment indicated: oral pan-JAK inhibitor, 5-10 mg twice daily. Sequences were derived from CD8+ T cells sorted from blood, sampled at week 24, from a patient treated with tofacitinib. These receptors were obtained from a human donor with alopecia areata.

V and J are TRBV27 and TRBJ2-7; D not certain. The CDR3 is made up of 9 amino acids. Trimming left V 8 bases short and J 7 bases short, with 6 bases between. The germline V gene encodes CDR1 MNHEY and CDR2 SMNVEV (reference sequence). The chain's CDR3 is CASRLEQYF. CDR3 nucleotides: TGTGCCAGCCGCTTGGAGCAGTACTTC.

This clone was seen a handful of times. This chain links TRBV6-5 with TRBJ1-1; D is possibly TRBD1 (6 bases). Trimming took 4 bases from V and 0 from J, leaving 9 bases between them. This CDR3 comprises 14 residues. Germline V CDR1 and CDR2: MNHEY, SVGAGI. The CDR3 spells CASSSGAMNTEAFF. CDR3 coding DNA: TGTGCCAGCAGTTCAGGGGCAATGAACACTGAAGCTTTCTTT.

This clone came up once. This chain uses TRBV7-9 with TRBJ2-2, with 11 bases identical to TRBD2. Losses at the gene ends were 4 bases for V and 1 base for J; bases not matched to a gene: 2. The CDR3 length is 16 residues. Germline CDR1 and CDR2: SEHNR and FQNEAQ (reference sequence). The CDR3 region is CASSSTSGENTGELFF. The DNA of the CDR3 is TGTGCCAGCAGCTCGACTAGCGGGGAGAACACCGGGGAGCTGTTTTTT.

The V call is TRBV2, the J call TRBJ1-6; D ambiguous. V lost 7 bases and J lost 7, with 11 bases in between. The CDR3 extends over 13 amino acids. Germline assignment: CDR1 SNHLY and CDR2 FYNNEI. CDR3 in DNA: TGTGCCAGCAATGCCCGGAAAAATTCACCCCTCCACTTT. Protein product: CASNARKNSPLHF.

The chain combines TRBV7-2 with TRBJ1-5; D remains unclear. V was clipped by 7 bases and J by 1 base, with 14 bases between them. The CDR3 totals 15 residues. Germline V lookup: CDR1 SGHTA, CDR2 FQGNSA. The CDR3 spells CASTPQGYSNQPQHF. The CDR3 coding sequence is TGTGCCAGCACCCCCCAAGGATACAGCAATCAGCCCCAGCATTTT.

In this sample, this clone turned up a few times. Other DNA sequences in this sample translate to the same CDR3. V usage is TRBV20-1 and J usage is TRBJ1-1; D unresolved. CDR1 and CDR2 from the germline V gene are DFQATT and SNEGSKA (reference sequence). The CDR3 has 11 residues. V was clipped by 4 bases and J by 2 bases, with 5 bases between them. The CDR3 DNA is TGCAGTGCTATACTCAACACTGAAGCTTTCTTT. This codes for CSAILNTEAFF.

As regards this clone: This CDR3 is also generated by other DNA sequences in the sample. The chain carries TRBV4-1 and TRBJ2-5; D gene unclear. Germline V lookup: CDR1 MGHRA, CDR2 YSYEKL. V was clipped by 3 bases and J by 1 base, with 3 bases between them. The CDR3 is 12 amino acids. The CDR3 DNA sequence: TGCGCCAGCAGCCAGGGCCAAGAGACCCAGTACTTC. It codes for CASSQGQETQYF.

The J gene is TRBJ2-1, the V gene TRBV27; TRBD1 agrees at 7 bases. With 5 bases clipped from V and 8 bases from J, the junction kept 6 bases outside the gene matches. The CDR3 is 13 amino acids. CDR1 and CDR2 (germline): MNHEY, SMNVEV (reference sequence). The CDR3 bases are TGTGCCAGCAGTGTGACAGGGATTTATGAGCAGTTCTTC. Translated: CASSVTGIYEQFF.

This clone appeared a few times. This chain joins TRBV25-1 and TRBJ2-1; a possible D gene is TRBD2 (6 bases). Trimming stripped 4 bases from V and 10 bases from J, with 14 bases between. The germline gives CDR1 MGHDK, CDR2 SYGVNS. The CDR3 length is 13 residues. CDR3 DNA sequence: TGTGCCAGCAGTGGTCAAGGGCGGGAAGAGCAGTTCTTC. It encodes CASSGQGREEQFF.

V and J are TRBV7-6 and TRBJ1-4, with D possibly TRBD1 on 5 matching bases. In germline, CDR1 is SGHVS, CDR2 FNYEAQ. The CDR3 contains 15 residues. The V end was cut by 0 bases, the J end by 7 bases, with 12 bases between. The CDR3 region is CASSLAAGRGEKLFF. The CDR3 DNA reads TGTGCCAGCAGCTTAGCGGCGGGGCGCGGTGAAAAACTGTTTTTT.

The chain employs TRBV7-9 and TRBJ2-1; a weak D match, TRBD1 (5 bases). This CDR3 spans 14 amino acids. Trimming took 3 bases from V and 5 from J, leaving 11 bases between them. Germline values: CDR1 SEHNR, CDR2 FQNEAQ (reference sequence). For the CDR3, the DNA is TGTGCCAGCAGCTTCCCAGGGTCAAACAATGAGCAGTTCTTC. This sequence encodes CASSFPGSNNEQFF.

V usage is TRBV13 and J usage is TRBJ1-1; D is possibly TRBD1 (5 bases). There are 12 residues in the CDR3. Trimming removed 0 bases at V and 11 bases at J, with 10 bases between. Germline CDR1 reads PRHDT; CDR2 reads FYEKMQ (reference sequence). The CDR3 here is CASSLGRAPAFF. CDR3 bases: TGTGCCAGCAGCTTAGGCAGGGCACCGGCTTTCTTT.

This rearrangement joins TRBV5-6 to TRBJ2-1, with TRBD1 as a possible D gene (6 bases). The V end was cut by 0 bases, the J end by 5 bases, with 6 bases between. Looked up from germline, CDR1 is SGHDT and CDR2 is YYEEEE. The CDR3 has 13 amino acids. The CDR3 DNA follows: TGTGCCAGCAGCTTGGGGACAGACAATGAGCAGTTCTTC. Its protein is CASSLGTDNEQFF.